The 19 T cell receptor beta chains listed next were all sequenced from one sample in a study of shared clonotypes between healthy human individuals (dated by TCRdb to about 2020). Libraries were constructed by the immunoSEQ multiplex PCR assay. Sourced from immuneACCESS, this table was stored by TCRdb with only in-frame sequences that have V and J called. A share of the clones is absent; for the studies checked, an unresolved V gene accounts for under half, and the remainder has no known explanation. The sample table lists 2 million to 3 million clones, approximately 94% of them with a count of one. The ten largest make up approximately 0.37% of the sample. Material: naive CD4+ T cells from PBMCs. What the cell subset or site label conveys for this sample: CD45RA+ positively selected. All receptors come from a man aged 18 to 30 in good health. Some clones in this sample may be carry-over from other donors' samples.

The rearrangement links TRBV30 to TRBJ2-7, with a weak D call TRBD2 (6 bases). The CDR3 is 17 amino acids. Germline V CDR1 and CDR2: GTSNPN, SVGIG (reference sequence). V was trimmed by 7 bases and J by 0 bases, leaving 25 bases between them. The CDR3 sequence is CALLLLRVNGSSYEQYF. CDR3 nucleotide sequence: TGTGCCTTACTTCTGCTGAGGGTGAACGGGAGCTCCTACGAGCAGTACTTC.

The rearrangement uses TRBV5-1 and TRBJ2-7; D uncertain. CDR1 and CDR2 (germline): SGHRS, YFSETQ. V lost 3 bases, J lost 0 bases, and 10 bases lay in between. The length of the CDR3 is 14 residues. The CDR3 loop reads CASSYYASSYEQYF. Written as DNA, the CDR3 is TGCGCCAGCAGCTACTATGCAAGCTCCTACGAGCAGTACTTC.

V usage is TRBV5-4 and J usage is TRBJ2-1; possibly TRBD1 for D (6 bases). Germline V gives CDR1 SGHNT, CDR2 YYREEE (reference sequence). V was pared by 3 bases and J by 5 bases, with 9 bases between. The CDR3 is 13 residues long. The CDR3: CASSSDRNNEQFF. Here the CDR3 DNA reads TGTGCCAGCAGCTCGGACAGAAACAATGAGCAGTTCTTC.

The V and J genes are TRBV7-2 and TRBJ1-5; D unresolved. The germline V gene has CDR1 SGHTA and CDR2 FQGNSA. V lost 3 bases and J lost 4, with 13 bases in between. CDR3 length: 15 residues. In DNA form, the CDR3 reads TGTGCCAGCAGCTTTGAAGCAGGAGGAAATCAGCCCCAGCATTTT. Its protein is CASSFEAGGNQPQHF.

The rearrangement links TRBV5-1 to TRBJ2-1; 8 bases match TRBD2. Germline V gene data show CDR1 as SGHRS and CDR2 as YFSETQ. Germline trimming cut 0 bases from V and 7 bases from J; bases unmatched to any gene: 9. This CDR3 has 16 amino acids. CDR3 amino acids: CASSLEGSGALNEQFF. In nucleotides, the CDR3 is TGCGCCAGCAGCTTGGAAGGTAGCGGGGCCTTAAATGAGCAGTTCTTC.

The rearrangement links TRBV30 to TRBJ2-1, with D perhaps TRBD1 (6 bases). This CDR3 contains 15 residues. Per germline, CDR1 GTSNPN and CDR2 SVGIG (reference sequence). The V end lost 5 bases, the J end lost 3 bases, and 17 bases lay between the germline ends. This CDR3 reads CAWHFGGLFYNEQFF. DNA of the CDR3: TGTGCCTGGCACTTTGGGGGCCTTTTCTACAATGAGCAGTTCTTC. The full variable domain, with the rest looked up from reference TRBV30 and TRBJ2-1, is SQTIHQWPATLVQPVGSPLSLECTVEGTSNPNLYWYRQAAGRGLQLLFYSVGIGQISSEVPQNLSASRPQDRQFILSSKKLLLSDSGFYLCAWHFGGLFYNEQFFGPGTRLTVL.

J is TRBJ1-2 and V is TRBV7-6; the match to TRBD1 covers 10 bases. V lost 1 base to trimming and J lost 3 bases; unmatched junction nucleotides: 8. The CDR3 spans 17 residues. Germline CDR1 SGHVS, CDR2 FNYEAQ. The CDR3 region is CASSLEPLGQGYYGYTF. The CDR3 DNA reads TGTGCCAGCAGCTTAGAGCCACTGGGACAGGGGTACTATGGCTACACCTTC.

This CDR3 reads CASSATDTSPGGTIYF. The CDR3 nucleotides are TGTGCCAGCAGCGCGACGGACACATCTCCGGGCGGCACCATATATTTT. The chain employs TRBV9 and TRBJ1-3; possible D gene TRBD1, 5 bases. Germline values: CDR1 SGDLS, CDR2 YYNGEE. The CDR3 runs to 16 residues. V gave up 3 bases and J gave up 9 bases, with 22 bases separating them.

V and J are TRBV28 and TRBJ1-5; TRBD1 agrees at 7 bases. J gave up 4 bases and V 3 bases, and 9 bases lay outside the gene matches. Germline V gene data show CDR1 as MDHEN and CDR2 as SYDVKM. CDR3 length: 16 amino acids. The CDR3 sequence: CASSLSRQGWNQPQHF. The CDR3 DNA is TGTGCCAGCAGTTTGTCCAGACAGGGTTGGAATCAGCCCCAGCATTTT.

This chain joins TRBV4-3 and TRBJ2-3, with D possibly being TRBD1 or TRBD2 (5 bases each). Trimming stripped 1 base from V and 0 bases from J, with 5 bases between. CDR3 length: 14 residues. CDR1 is LGHNA, CDR2 YSLEER, per germline. The CDR3 region has the DNA TGCGCCAGCAGCCAAGGGGGGAGCACAGATACGCAGTATTTT. The encoded protein is CASSQGGSTDTQYF.

The chain combines TRBV18 with TRBJ1-5; perhaps TRBD1 as D (6 bases). Germline CDR1 reads KGHSH; CDR2 reads LQKENI. The CDR3 contains 14 residues. Trimming left V 3 bases short and J 7 bases short, with 13 bases between. CDR3 residues: CASSPDSFTQPQHF. CDR3 DNA: TGTGCCAGCTCACCGGACAGTTTTACGCAGCCCCAGCATTTT.

V and J are TRBV7-3 and TRBJ1-1; D unresolved. CDR3 length: 15 residues. The V end was cut by 5 bases, the J end by 6 bases, with 19 bases between. Germline V CDR1 and CDR2: SGHTA, FQGTGA. CDR3 nucleotide sequence: TGTGCCAGCAGCCCCTCGGGTGGGAGGATGGCTGAAGCTTTCTTT. Translated, it gives CASSPSGGRMAEAFF.

The chain is built from TRBV18 and TRBJ2-2; perhaps D is TRBD1 or TRBD2 (5 bases each). Germline values: CDR1 KGHSH, CDR2 LQKENI. The CDR3 is 13 amino acids. Trimming removed 1 base from V and 6 bases from J, with 6 bases in between. The CDR3 DNA sequence: TGTGCCAGCTCACCACAGGGACCCGGGGAGCTGTTTTTT. Amino acid sequence: CASSPQGPGELFF.

V is TRBV5-1 and J is TRBJ2-1, with 10 bases fitting TRBD2. The CDR3 runs 13 residues. V trimming: 5 bases; J trimming: 7 bases; junction bases outside the gene matches: 3. Germline V gene sequence: CDR1 SGHRS, CDR2 YFSETQ. The CDR3 is CASRGLAVNEQFF. In DNA, the CDR3 is TGCGCCAGCAGAGGACTAGCGGTGAATGAGCAGTTCTTC.

The rearrangement joins TRBV12-5 to TRBJ2-3, with D perhaps TRBD1 or TRBD2 (5 bases each). Deletions cut 1 base from V and 3 bases from J, with 14 bases between. The CDR3 has 16 residues. Germline CDR1 LGHNT, CDR2 FRNRAP. The CDR3 DNA follows: TGTGCTAGTGGTTTGGGGGCCCAGGGAGTAACAGATACGCAGTATTTT. This translates into CASGLGAQGVTDTQYF.

The chain employs TRBV6-1 and TRBJ2-4; TRBD1 aligns across 9 bases. V trimming: 7 bases; J trimming: 8 bases; junction bases outside the gene matches: 3. CDR3 size: 12 residues. The germline CDR1 and CDR2 sequences are MNHNS and SASEGT. The CDR3 is CASTRQGDIQYF. CDR3 bases: TGTGCCAGCACTAGACAGGGGGACATTCAGTACTTC.

The chain is built from TRBV5-1 and TRBJ1-1, with D maybe TRBD1 (5 bases). This CDR3 is 14 amino acids long. The V and J ends lost 1 base and 5 bases respectively, with 12 bases between them. The V gene's germline CDR1 is SGHRS and CDR2 YFSETQ. The CDR3 spells CASSLRGAWTEAFF. The CDR3 nucleotides are TGCGCCAGCAGCTTGAGGGGAGCATGGACTGAAGCTTTCTTT.

V is TRBV11-3 and J is TRBJ2-1, with D tentatively TRBD2 (5 bases). The germline V gene encodes CDR1 SGHNT and CDR2 YENEEA. This CDR3 has 13 amino acids. V lost 4 bases and J lost 10, with 14 bases in between. The CDR3 nucleotides are TGTGCCAGCAGCTCCCCCGTGGGAGTGGAGCAGTTCTTC. It specifies CASSSPVGVEQFF.

The chain couples TRBV28 to TRBJ1-2; tentative D call: TRBD1 (6 bases). Germline V gene lookup returns CDR1 MDHEN and CDR2 SYDVKM. Trimming shortened V by 1 base and J by 7 bases, and 10 bases separated the two germline ends. This CDR3 comprises 13 residues. CDR3 sequence: CASSLYPGAGYTF. CDR3 DNA: TGTGCCAGCAGTTTATATCCGGGGGCTGGCTACACCTTC.